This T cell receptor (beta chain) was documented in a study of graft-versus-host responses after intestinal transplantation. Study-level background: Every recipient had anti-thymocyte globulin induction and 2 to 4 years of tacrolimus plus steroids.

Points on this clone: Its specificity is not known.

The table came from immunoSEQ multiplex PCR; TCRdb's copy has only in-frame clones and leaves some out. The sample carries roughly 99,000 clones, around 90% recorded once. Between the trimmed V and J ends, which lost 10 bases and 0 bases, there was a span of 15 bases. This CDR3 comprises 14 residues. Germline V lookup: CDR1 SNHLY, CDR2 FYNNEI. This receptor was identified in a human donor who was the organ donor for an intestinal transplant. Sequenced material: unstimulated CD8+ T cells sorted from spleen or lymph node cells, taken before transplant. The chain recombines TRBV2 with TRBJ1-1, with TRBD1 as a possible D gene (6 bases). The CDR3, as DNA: TGTGCCATCCCTCGAGGACAGATGAACACTGAAGCTTTCTTT. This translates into CAIPRGQMNTEAFF. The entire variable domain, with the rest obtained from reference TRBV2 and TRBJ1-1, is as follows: EPEVTQTPSHQVTQMGQEVILRCVPISNHLYFYWYRQILGQKVEFLVSFYNNEISEKSEIFDDQFSVERPDGSNFTLKIRSTKLEDSAMYFCAIPRGQMNTEAFFGQGTRLTVV.